Each of the 2 T cell receptor beta chains below was sequenced from the same sample in a study of cytomegalovirus exposure and HLA in healthy donors. With 60 Vbeta and 13 Jbeta primers, the PCR was carried out. Assay: immunoSEQ multiplex PCR; the TCRdb copy retains only in-frame clones and omits some. This table has 100,000 to 150,000 clones, about 82% appearing once. Sequencing input: PBMCs. The receptors stem from a female donor in good health and CMV-seropositive.

The V call is TRBV4-1, the J call TRBJ2-4; tentatively, D is TRBD1 (6 bases). The V gene's germline CDR1 is MGHRA and CDR2 YSYEKL. With 4 bases removed from V and 6 bases from J, the gap between germline ends came to 16 bases. The CDR3 length is 15 residues. In nucleotides, the CDR3 is TGCGCCAGCAGCCGCCAGGGGCAGGTGGGAAACATTCAGTACTTC. This sequence encodes CASSRQGQVGNIQYF.

The V call is TRBV9, the J call TRBJ2-1; TRBD1 is a possible D gene (6 bases). The length of the CDR3 is 16 residues. Per germline, CDR1 SGDLS and CDR2 YYNGEE. Trimming took 1 base from V and 0 from J, leaving 11 bases between them. CDR3 sequence reads: CASSVTDSYSYNEQFF. DNA of the CDR3: TGTGCCAGCAGCGTAACGGACAGTTACTCCTACAATGAGCAGTTCTTC.